Presented here are 16 T cell receptor beta chains from one specimen sequenced in a study of radiotherapy plus CTLA-4 blockade in lung cancer. TCRdb's copy holds only in-frame clones and misses some; the assay was immunoSEQ multiplex PCR. This table holds some 80,000 clones, approximately 84% found once. This sample comprised peripheral blood, obtained from a patient treated with radiotherapy plus ipilimumab. The source is a human donor with non-small cell lung cancer who had stable disease on radiotherapy plus ipilimumab.

This sequence joins TRBV9 and TRBJ1-5; D not resolved. This CDR3 comprises 13 residues. Trimming pared 0 bases from V and 7 bases from J, leaving 8 bases between. Germline V gene lookup returns CDR1 SGDLS and CDR2 YYNGEE. CDR3 residues: CASSVGQAQPQHF. The CDR3, as DNA: TGTGCCAGCAGCGTAGGTCAGGCCCAGCCCCAGCATTTT.

The J gene is TRBJ2-5, the V gene TRBV10-2; no clear D gene. Germline CDR1 and CDR2: WSHSY and SAAADI. The CDR3 covers 11 residues. V was trimmed by 4 bases and J by 5 bases, leaving 5 bases between them. CDR3 residues: CASSGRETQYF. In DNA form, the CDR3 reads TGCGCCAGCAGTGGCCGGGAGACCCAGTACTTC.

The chain carries TRBV7-2 and TRBJ2-7; TRBD1 matches at 10 bases. This CDR3 is 13 amino acids long. CDR1 is SGHTA and CDR2 is FQGNSA in the germline V gene. V lost 4 bases and J lost 5; bases outside the gene matches: 2. The CDR3 nucleotides read TGTGCCAGCAGCTACGGGACAGGGGACGAGCAGTACTTC. Translation: CASSYGTGDEQYF.

The V and J genes are TRBV5-1 and TRBJ2-2, with 8 nucleotides matching TRBD1. J lost 2 bases, V lost 4 bases, and 10 bases had no gene match. The CDR3 extends over 17 amino acids. Germline V lookup: CDR1 SGHRS, CDR2 YFSETQ. The CDR3 here is CASSRPQGALNTGELFF. The CDR3 region has the DNA TGCGCCAGCAGCCGCCCCCAGGGGGCGCTTAACACCGGGGAGCTGTTTTTT.

The chain has TRBV27 and TRBJ1-5; no definite D call. Trimming pared 8 bases from V and 0 bases from J, leaving 23 bases between. The V gene's germline CDR1 is MNHEY and CDR2 SMNVEV (reference sequence). There are 18 residues in the CDR3. The CDR3 protein is CASSTRGSRPYSNQPQHF. The CDR3 DNA reads TGTGCCAGCTCAACGCGGGGTTCACGTCCTTATAGCAATCAGCCCCAGCATTTT.

This rearrangement joins TRBV11-2 to TRBJ2-3, with 7 positions matching TRBD2. V lost 1 base to trimming and J lost 1 base; unmatched junction nucleotides: 5. The CDR3 is 16 amino acids. Germline CDR1 and CDR2: SGHAT and FQNNGV. The chain's CDR3 is CASSLVGGSGTDTQYF. In nucleotides, the CDR3 is TGTGCCAGCAGCTTAGTCGGCGGGAGCGGCACAGATACGCAGTATTTT. The full variable domain, its missing parts supplied by reference TRBV11-2 and TRBJ2-3, is EAGVAQSPRYKIIEKRQSVAFWCNPISGHATLYWYQQILGQGPKLLIQFQNNGVVDDSQLPKDRFSAERLKGVDSTLKIQPAKLEDSAVYLCASSLVGGSGTDTQYFGPGTRLTVL.

V usage is TRBV6-5 and J usage is TRBJ2-3; 12 bases map to TRBD2. Germline values: CDR1 MNHEY, CDR2 SVGAGI. V was clipped by 6 bases and J by 6 bases; unmatched bases: 7. The CDR3 sequence is 15 residues long. The CDR3 is CASRRTSGRRDTQYF. The CDR3 DNA reads as TGTGCCAGCAGACGAACTAGCGGGAGGCGGGATACGCAGTATTTT.

The chain couples TRBV5-4 to TRBJ2-7, with D possibly matching TRBD2 (5 bases). There are 12 residues in the CDR3. The V and J ends lost 4 bases and 3 bases respectively, with 8 bases between them. Germline CDR1 and CDR2: SGHNT and YYREEE (reference sequence). The CDR3 DNA sequence: TGTGCCAGCAGCGCAGAGGGCTACGAGCAGTACTTC. It codes for CASSAEGYEQYF.

J is TRBJ1-4 and V is TRBV7-8; possible D gene TRBD1, 6 bases. Germline values: CDR1 SGHVS, CDR2 FQNEAQ. The CDR3 is made up of 16 amino acids. Trimming took off 5 bases at V and 7 bases at J, with 20 bases between the two ends. The DNA of the CDR3 is TGTGCCAGCAGCGTACGACCCACAGGGACCGGTGAAAAACTGTTTTTT. Protein sequence: CASSVRPTGTGEKLFF.

The chain joins TRBV28 to TRBJ1-4; D unresolved. With 10 bases removed from V and 7 bases from J, the gap between germline ends came to 22 bases. The CDR3 covers 15 residues. Germline CDR1 is MDHEN and CDR2 is SYDVKM. CDR3 bases: TGTGCCACCACAGTTAATATTTTTATGAGTGAAAAACTGTTTTTT. This encodes CATTVNIFMSEKLFF.

V is TRBV30 and J is TRBJ2-7; TRBD2 agrees at 13 bases. The V gene's germline CDR1 is GTSNPN and CDR2 SVGIG (reference sequence). V shed 4 bases, J shed 3 bases, and the junction held 9 bases outside the gene matches. CDR3 length equals 16 residues. CDR3 nucleotide sequence: TGTGCCTGGAAACTAGCGGGAGGGCCTGGAGGCTACGAGCAGTACTTC. It codes for CAWKLAGGPGGYEQYF.

J is TRBJ1-1 and V is TRBV14; D is possibly TRBD1 (5 bases). The ends were cut back, 0 bases at V and 6 bases at J, with 20 bases in the middle. The CDR3 runs to 17 residues. The germline V gene encodes CDR1 SGHDN and CDR2 FVKESK. CDR3 loop: CASSQDRSRALRSEAFF. In nucleotides, the CDR3 is TGTGCCAGCAGCCAAGACCGGTCCAGGGCGCTTCGGTCTGAAGCTTTCTTT.

The rearrangement joins TRBV28 to TRBJ1-5; the D is unclear. The germline CDR1 and CDR2 sequences are MDHEN and SYDVKM. This CDR3 contains 16 residues. Trimming cost V 3 bases and J 1 base, with 13 bases left between them. In DNA form, the CDR3 reads TGTGCCAGCAGTTTGCATGGGTATAGAAGCAATCAGCCCCAGCATTTT. This codes for CASSLHGYRSNQPQHF.

The rearrangement links TRBV15 to TRBJ2-3; 15 nucleotides agree with TRBD2. Germline V gene sequence: CDR1 LNHNV, CDR2 YYDKDF (reference sequence). The CDR3 has 18 residues. The ends lost 3 bases at V and 4 bases at J; junction bases unmatched: 8. CDR3 coding DNA: TGTGCCACCAGCAGGGGAAGGGGACTAGCGGGAGGCGCAGATACGCAGTATTTT. Translating it yields CATSRGRGLAGGADTQYF.

The gene calls are TRBV6-5 and TRBJ2-7, with 10 bases fitting TRBD2. Germline V CDR1 and CDR2: MNHEY, SVGAGI. The junction had 2 bases not matched to a gene; V was cut back by 6 bases and J by 0 bases. CDR3 length: 14 residues. Written as DNA, the CDR3 is TGTGCCAGCAGCCCTAGCGGGAGCTCCTACGAGCAGTACTTC. This encodes CASSPSGSSYEQYF.

This clone was observed a handful of times. This chain connects TRBV5-6 to TRBJ1-5; TRBD1 might be the D (5 bases). Germline CDR1 reads SGHDT; CDR2 reads YYEEEE. The CDR3 loop spans 16 amino acids. The ends were cut back, 3 bases at V and 2 bases at J, with 15 bases in the middle. CDR3 protein: CASSSLIGDRNQPQHF. Written as DNA, the CDR3 is TGTGCCAGCAGCTCACTAATCGGGGACCGCAATCAGCCCCAGCATTTT. Full variable domain (outside the CDR3, taken from reference TRBV5-6 and TRBJ1-5): DAGVTQSPTHLIKTRGQQVTLRCSPKSGHDTVSWYQQALGQGPQFIFQYYEEEERQRGNFPDRFSGHQFPNYSSELNVNALLLGDSALYLCASSSLIGDRNQPQHFGDGTRLSIL.